This entry concerns a single T cell receptor (beta chain). What it binds is unknown. Peripheral blood, approximately 10 milliliters per donor, was collected. Researchers report isolating at least 6.5 million PBMCs per sample. This entry belongs to a study of blood T cells in healthy people across ages. Overall study results and limits: Diversity estimates from one million T cells were considered underestimates. Fewer expanded clones and more diversity marked long-lived versus aged donors.

For the second PCR, which ran for about 6 to 11 cycles, a sample-barcoded 5' primer and a J-beta primer mix were used. TCRdb independently ran MiXCR on the 5' RACE reads; one entry per CDR3 protein. The sample has about 640,000 distinct CDR3 sequences, around 54% seen once. Trimming cost V 2 bases and J 6 bases, with 18 bases left between them. The CDR3 is made up of 16 amino acids. The receptor comes from a man aged 60 to 69 in good health. The rearrangement links TRBV12-3 or TRBV12-4 to TRBJ2-3; either TRBD1 or TRBD2 may supply D (7 bases each). Sequencing was carried out using blood. CDR3 sequence (DNA): TGTGCCAGCAGTTTATCCGGCAGGGGGGGGGTCGATACGCAGTATTTT. This translates into CASSLSGRGGVDTQYF.